The clone carrying this T cell receptor (beta chain) was picked up many times. Its target is unknown. The protocol attached unique molecular identifiers to individual cDNA molecules. TCRdb recomputed calls from the 5' RACE reads with MiXCR, one row per CDR3 protein. The table shows 25,000 to 30,000 distinct CDR3 sequences, with about 5.3% occurring only once. This CDR3 contains 12 residues. CDR1 and CDR2 (germline): SGHAT, FQNNGV. Trimming removed 4 bases from V and 12 bases from J, with 13 bases in between. The data were obtained in a study of early T cells in non-severe SARS-CoV-2 infection. Study-wide context: Chains from this unsorted whole-blood bulk RNA could not be paired.

Study conclusions and caveats: VDJdb matching favored anti-spike CD8 responses, missing private and CD4 specificities.

The sequencing sample was made of whole blood. This rearrangement joins TRBV11-2 to TRBJ2-1; no definite D call. The source of this sequence is an adult who was a healthcare worker with PCR-confirmed SARS-CoV-2 infection or an uninfected control (not recorded which). The CDR3 loop is CASSSERVRQFF. The CDR3, as DNA: TGTGCCAGCAGCTCTGAAAGGGTAAGGCAGTTCTTC.